This T cell receptor (beta chain) was captured by sequencing in a study of T cells in Graves' hyperthyroidism and ophthalmopathy. Note on this clonotype: Its antigen is undetermined.

The cohort's ophthalmopathy patients, a group with duration under 3 months, had a Clinical Activity Score of at least 3 and a NOSPECS grade of at least 4. More than 8.5 ml of fresh peripheral blood supplied the PBMCs. Amplified regions were TCR beta CDR3 sequences from RNA transcripts. In the first-round RT-PCR of the TCR CDR3, the HTBI primer set was used. TCRdb called the multiplex PCR reads again in MiXCR, with one record for every CDR3 protein. The sample lists 400,000 to 500,000 distinct CDR3 sequences, over 12% occurring once. Germline lookup yields CDR1 MNHNY and CDR2 SVGAGI (reference sequence). The CDR3 spans 13 residues. Trimming took off 4 bases at V and 4 bases at J, with 10 bases between the two ends. Overall study findings and caveats: Expanded thyroid clonotypes (above 0.001) were mostly also found in blood. Ophthalmopathy was distinguished from stable hyperthyroidism by 13 V-J signatures.

The sample consisted of blood. The chain employs TRBV6-6 and TRBJ1-1, with a tentative D call TRBD1 (6 bases). The clonotype comes from a man aged 18 to 30 with Graves' ophthalmopathy. This chain's CDR3 is CASSSTGLTEAFF. The CDR3 nucleotides are TGTGCCAGCAGTTCCACAGGGCTCACTGAAGCTTTCTTT.